This record looks at one T cell receptor (beta chain) sequence and its context. Its specificity is not known. This CDR3 contains 15 residues. Looked up from germline, CDR1 is MGHRA and CDR2 is YSYEKL. Trimming removed 4 bases from V and 8 bases from J, with 17 bases in between. Data came from immunoSEQ multiplex PCR; TCRdb stores just in-frame clones and leaves some out. The data show 65,000 to 90,000 clones, with roughly 90% seen just once and around 0.8% held by the top ten. The sample belongs to a study of OX40 agonist ivuxolimab in advanced cancers. Looking at the study overall: The patients received agonistic anti-OX40 (CD134) antibody ivuxolimab.

Patients who had autoimmune disease history or got systemic immunosuppression were left out. Study-wide results and limits: On average, CD8+ T cells showed a greater number of expanded clones than CD4+.

The rearrangement links TRBV4-1 to TRBJ1-4, with D possibly TRBD1 on 6 matching bases. The sequence derives from an adult with an advanced solid tumor such as melanoma, head and neck, liver or kidney cancer. The specimen was CD4+ or CD8+ T cells sorted from blood, collected in a trial of the OX40 agonist ivuxolimab. CDR3 loop: CASSPGPGDGEKLFF. The CDR3 bases are TGCGCCAGCAGCCCCGGTCCAGGGGACGGGGAAAAACTGTTTTTT.